This T cell receptor beta chain was identified in a study of blood T cells in healthy people across ages. Broader study findings: TCR beta diversity per million T cells fell roughly linearly with age.

CDR3 length: 14 residues. V was pared by 0 bases and J by 13 bases, with 13 bases between. Germline V CDR1 and CDR2: MNHEY, SVGEGT. For the second PCR, which ran for about 6 to 11 cycles, a sample-barcoded 5' primer and a J-beta primer mix were used. TCRdb passed the 5' RACE reads through MiXCR, listing each CDR3 protein once. The sample holds about 780,000 distinct CDR3 sequences; around 25% are singletons and the top ten take around 3%. Points on this clonotype: Its target is unknown.

Donors gave around 10 milliliters of peripheral blood apiece. The sample was also reused in another study, on T cells of mothers and their children. That paper states: RNA that had been extracted went wholly into cDNA synthesis, at roughly 1.5 ug per 15 ul.

The rearrangement links TRBV6-2 or TRBV6-3 to TRBJ1-6; D unresolved. The sequence came from a boy aged 10-17 years in good health. Source material: blood. In nucleotides, the CDR3 is TGTGCCAGCAGTTACTCGGGGAGAGTGGCCCCCCTCCACTTT. This codes for CASSYSGRVAPLHF.